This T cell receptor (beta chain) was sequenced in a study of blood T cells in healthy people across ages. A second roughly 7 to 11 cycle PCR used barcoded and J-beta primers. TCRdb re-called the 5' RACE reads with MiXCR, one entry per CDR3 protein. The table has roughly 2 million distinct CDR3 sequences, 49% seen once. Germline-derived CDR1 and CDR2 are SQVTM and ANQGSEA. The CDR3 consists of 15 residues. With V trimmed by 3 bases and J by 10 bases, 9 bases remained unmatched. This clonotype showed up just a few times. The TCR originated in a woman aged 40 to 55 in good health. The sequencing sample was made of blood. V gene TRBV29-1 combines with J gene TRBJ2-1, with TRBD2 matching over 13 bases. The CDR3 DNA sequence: TGCAGCGTTGAGGGACTAGCGGGGCTATGGAGCGAGCAGTTCTTC. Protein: CSVEGLAGLWSEQFF.